Below, 27 T cell receptor beta chains from the same sample are listed, as sequenced in a study of CD8 T cells in ankylosing spondylitis. TCRdb recomputed calls from the 5' RACE reads with MiXCR, one row per CDR3 protein. The sample contains some 250,000 distinct CDR3 sequences, roughly 25% of which appear only once. The sequenced sample was blood, either unsorted or a sorted T cell fraction (not recorded which). These receptors all stem from a male donor with ankylosing spondylitis or in good health (not recorded which).

The chain links TRBV14 to TRBJ1-1, with D perhaps TRBD1 (5 bases). Germline CDR1 is SGHDN and CDR2 is FVKESK. The CDR3 covers 16 residues. Trimming cost V 0 bases and J 2 bases, with 13 bases left between them. CDR3 sequence (DNA): TGTGCCAGCAGCCAAGATGGGAGGGGAGTAAACACTGAAGCTTTCTTT. Translating gives CASSQDGRGVNTEAFF.

This clonotype came up a few times. The chain is built from TRBV24-1 and TRBJ2-3; D not resolved. Trimming stripped 2 bases from V and 6 bases from J, with 5 bases between. Germline CDR1 is KGHDR and CDR2 is SFDVKD. The CDR3 extends over 12 amino acids. This CDR3 reads CATSDWGDTQYF. As DNA, the CDR3 is TGTGCCACCAGTGATTGGGGTGATACGCAGTATTTT.

The rearrangement uses TRBV6-1 and TRBJ1-2, with D hard to call. Germline-derived CDR1 and CDR2 are MNHNS and SASEGT. The V end lost 5 bases, the J end lost 2 bases, and 9 bases lay between the germline ends. The CDR3 contains 13 residues. The CDR3 sequence is CASSREGNYGYTF. CDR3 nucleotide sequence: TGTGCCAGCAGTCGGGAGGGCAACTATGGCTACACCTTC.

This clonotype came up once. CDR3 loop: CSARLNTRNTEAFF. The CDR3 nucleotides are TGCAGTGCTAGATTAAACACCAGGAACACTGAAGCTTTCTTT. The chain employs TRBV20-1 and TRBJ1-1; no reliable D call. The germline gives CDR1 DFQATT, CDR2 SNEGSKA (reference sequence). V was clipped by 2 bases and J by 1 base, with 11 bases between them. This CDR3 comprises 14 residues.

The rearrangement links TRBV12-3 or TRBV12-4 to TRBJ2-1; D unclear. V was shortened by 2 bases and J by 10 bases, with 12 bases between the two germline ends. This CDR3 contains 13 residues. CDR3 in amino acids: CASSLFRREEQFF. The DNA for the CDR3 is TGTGCCAGCAGTTTATTTCGCCGCGAGGAGCAGTTCTTC.

In its sample, this clonotype was seen a few times. The chain couples TRBV12-3 or TRBV12-4 to TRBJ2-7, with a weak D call TRBD1 (5 bases). CDR3 length equals 13 residues. Trimming shortened V by 5 bases and J by 4 bases, and 12 bases separated the two germline ends. Here the CDR3 DNA reads TGTGCCAGCAGTACATCAGGGTTTTACGAGCAGTACTTC. Its protein product is CASSTSGFYEQYF.

The genes are TRBV21-1 and TRBJ1-2; no DNA check was done on the table's D call, TRBD1. TRBV21-1 is assigned pseudogene status. The CDR3 has 13 residues. The CDR3 reads CASSRPGHPGYTF. The CDR3 DNA reads as TGTGCCAGCAGCAGGCCGGGACATCCTGGCTACACCTTC.

This clonotype showed up many times. The chain combines TRBV20-1 with TRBJ2-3, with 8 positions matching TRBD1. In germline, CDR1 is DFQATT, CDR2 SNEGSKA (reference sequence). This CDR3 has 14 amino acids. Unmatched junction bases numbered 7, after V lost 6 bases and J lost 2 bases. In DNA, the CDR3 is TGCAGTGCCCAGGACAGGGTCCACACAGATACGCAGTATTTT. This encodes CSAQDRVHTDTQYF.

The chain combines TRBV7-6 with TRBJ1-3, with D possibly TRBD1 on 5 matching bases. The CDR3 totals 16 residues. CDR1 is SGHVS, CDR2 FNYEAQ, per germline. V dropped 5 bases and J dropped 0 bases, with 14 bases sitting between them. CDR3 residues: CASSPEAGYSGNTIYF. The CDR3 coding sequence is TGTGCCAGCAGCCCCGAGGCAGGGTACTCTGGAAACACCATATATTTT.

The rearrangement uses TRBV12-3 or TRBV12-4 and TRBJ2-7; D uncertain. The germline V and J ends were trimmed by 5 bases and 6 bases, with 11 bases remaining between them. This CDR3 is built from 12 residues. Here the CDR3 DNA reads TGTGCCAGCAGTCCCTATCCGGTCGAGCAGTACTTC. This sequence encodes CASSPYPVEQYF.

In its sample, this clonotype was seen many times. This CDR3 reads CASSAAGQLADTQYF. The CDR3 coding sequence is TGTGCCAGCAGTGCTGCGGGACAACTCGCAGATACGCAGTATTTT. This rearrangement joins TRBV12-3 or TRBV12-4 to TRBJ2-3, with D tentatively TRBD1 or TRBD2 (6 bases each). V was clipped by 5 bases and J by 4 bases, with 16 bases between them. The CDR3 has 15 residues.

This clonotype was picked up many times. This chain joins TRBV20-1 and TRBJ1-1; D is unresolved. V lost 3 bases to trimming and J lost 3 bases, with 11 bases between them. The germline CDR1 and CDR2 sequences are DFQATT and SNEGSKA (reference sequence). The CDR3 is made up of 13 amino acids. Here the CDR3 reads CSASVPVHTEAFF. The CDR3 DNA follows: TGCAGTGCTAGCGTCCCAGTGCACACTGAAGCTTTCTTT.

The chain employs TRBV4-1 and TRBJ2-7, with 10 bases matching TRBD1. The germline CDR1 and CDR2 sequences are MGHRA and YSYEKL. The CDR3 covers 16 residues. V dropped 4 bases and J dropped 1; count of bases not matched to a gene: 7. The CDR3, as DNA: TGCGCCAGCAGCCCGGGACAGGGGAGGGGTTCCTACGAGCAGTACTTC. It specifies CASSPGQGRGSYEQYF.

This clonotype was detected ten times or more. This rearrangement joins TRBV20-1 to TRBJ2-5, with TRBD2 matching 8 bases. The CDR3 has 15 amino acids. Per the germline V gene, CDR1 is DFQATT and CDR2 is SNEGSKA (reference sequence). V trimming: 3 bases; J trimming: 2 bases; junction bases outside the gene matches: 8. The CDR3 sequence: CSARAPGGEQETQYF. The CDR3 DNA follows: TGCAGTGCTAGGGCCCCCGGGGGGGAACAAGAGACCCAGTACTTC.

This clonotype has more than one count but fewer than ten. The gene calls are TRBV20-1 and TRBJ1-1, with 7 bases that match TRBD1. The germline V gene encodes CDR1 DFQATT and CDR2 SNEGSKA (reference sequence). V was clipped by 6 bases and J by 5 bases; unmatched bases: 9. This CDR3 is 13 amino acids long. Here the CDR3 reads CSARQGSITEAFF. The CDR3 nucleotides read TGCAGTGCGCGACAGGGATCAATAACTGAAGCTTTCTTT.

This clonotype was counted a single time. The J gene is TRBJ2-7, the V gene TRBV12-3 or TRBV12-4; the D gene is possibly TRBD1 (6 bases). V was pared by 5 bases and J by 2 bases, with 13 bases between. This CDR3 spans 14 amino acids. CDR3 DNA: TGTGCCAGCAGTGCCTTCGACAGGACCTACGAGCAGTACTTC. The encoded protein is CASSAFDRTYEQYF.

This clonotype was detected many times. The gene calls are TRBV29-1 and TRBJ2-3; no definite D call. Germline V gives CDR1 SQVTM, CDR2 ANQGSEA. The ends were cut back, 6 bases at V and 4 bases at J, with 11 bases in the middle. This CDR3 has 12 amino acids. The CDR3 sequence is CSVVSRADTQYF. CDR3 DNA: TGCAGCGTCGTATCCCGGGCAGATACGCAGTATTTT.

The chain combines TRBV12-3 or TRBV12-4 with TRBJ2-1, with 11 positions matching TRBD2. Trimming removed 6 bases from V and 5 bases from J; junction bases left unmatched: 6. This CDR3 has 15 amino acids. As DNA, the CDR3 is TGTGCCAGCAGCCTACTAGCGGGGGCCCACAATGAGCAGTTCTTC. This encodes CASSLLAGAHNEQFF.

In its sample, this clonotype was seen a few times. This sequence joins TRBV6-1 and TRBJ1-3; TRBD1 is a possible D gene (6 bases). The CDR3 is 15 amino acids. Trimming shortened V by 6 bases and J by 0 bases, and 12 bases separated the two germline ends. The germline V gene encodes CDR1 MNHNS and CDR2 SASEGT. This chain's CDR3 is CASRPGGYSGNTIYF. CDR3 DNA: TGTGCCAGCAGGCCGGGGGGCTACTCTGGAAACACCATATATTTT.

This clonotype was observed at least ten times. V and J are TRBV5-1 and TRBJ2-2; possibly TRBD1 for D (6 bases). V was trimmed by 7 bases and J by 5 bases, leaving 15 bases between them. Germline values: CDR1 SGHRS, CDR2 YFSETQ. The CDR3 has 14 residues. The CDR3 DNA reads as TGCGCCAGCCTACTTACAGGGCCAACCGGGGAGCTGTTTTTT. Translation gives CASLLTGPTGELFF.

Many counts were recorded for this clonotype. This chain joins TRBV20-1 and TRBJ2-3; maybe TRBD1 (6 bases). V was pared by 6 bases and J by 2 bases, with 12 bases between. Germline lookup yields CDR1 DFQATT and CDR2 SNEGSKA (reference sequence). The CDR3 totals 13 residues. For the CDR3, the DNA is TGCAGTGCCCGTGGACAGCTCACAGATACGCAGTATTTT. It translates to CSARGQLTDTQYF.

The chain carries TRBV5-4 and TRBJ2-7; D may match TRBD1 or TRBD2 (5 bases each). The V end was cut by 3 bases, the J end by 5 bases, with 18 bases between. The CDR3 is 15 amino acids. CDR1 is SGHNT, CDR2 YYREEE, per germline (reference sequence). The CDR3: CASSSSMAGTDEQYF. CDR3 coding DNA: TGTGCCAGCAGCTCATCCATGGCCGGGACGGACGAGCAGTACTTC.

About this clonotype: This may come from a read error, since a much larger clone is one base off. The rearrangement links TRBV20-1 to TRBJ2-7; D gene unclear. Germline CDR1 reads DFQATT; CDR2 reads SNEGSKA (reference sequence). This CDR3 is built from 12 residues. For the CDR3, the DNA is TGCACTGCTAGAGCTAGTATCTACGAGCAGTACTTC. The encoded protein is CTARASIYEQYF.

The chain employs TRBV7-9 and TRBJ2-2; possibly TRBD2 for D (5 bases). The CDR3 is 14 amino acids. The V and J ends lost 5 bases and 4 bases respectively, with 11 bases between them. Per germline, CDR1 SEHNR and CDR2 FQNEAQ (reference sequence). DNA of the CDR3: TGTGCCAGCAGCCTCCCGGGAATCACCGGGGAGCTGTTTTTT. This encodes CASSLPGITGELFF.

This chain uses TRBV6-1 with TRBJ2-1, with no clear D. Germline loops: CDR1 MNHNS, CDR2 SASEGT. Trimming removed 7 bases at V and 0 bases at J, with 16 bases between. The CDR3 totals 16 residues. CDR3 sequence: CASTRRATRSYNEQFF. The CDR3 nucleotides read TGTGCCAGCACCCGTCGGGCTACCCGCTCCTACAATGAGCAGTTCTTC.

There are many counts of this clonotype. The CDR3 DNA is TGCAGTGCTAGAGATCCATCAGGGGGCGCGGCAGATACGCAGTATTTT. It encodes CSARDPSGGAADTQYF. The chain combines TRBV20-1 with TRBJ2-3; 8 bases map to TRBD1. The CDR3 is 16 residues long. Germline CDR1 is DFQATT and CDR2 is SNEGSKA (reference sequence). The ends lost 0 bases at V and 4 bases at J; junction bases unmatched: 9.

The J gene is TRBJ2-5, the V gene TRBV24-1; D not certain. Per germline, CDR1 KGHDR and CDR2 SFDVKD. The length of the CDR3 is 15 residues. Trimming cost V 1 base and J 1 base, with 9 bases left between them. Here the CDR3 reads CATSDFALFQETQYF. CDR3 nucleotides: TGTGCCACCAGTGATTTCGCACTGTTCCAAGAGACCCAGTACTTC.